Shown below are 23 T cell receptor beta chains from a single sample sequenced in a study of CD8 T cells in Susac syndrome. Reverse transcription of roughly 0.5 to 1 ug RNA was performed with random hexamers. TCRdb reanalysed the immunoSEQ multiplex PCR reads using MiXCR and keeps one entry per CDR3 protein. The sample shows 300,000 or so distinct CDR3 sequences, about 90% of them seen only once. The material sequenced was CD4+ T cells from PBMCs. These receptors all stem from a human donor with multiple sclerosis.

This chain links TRBV24-1 with TRBJ1-2; TRBD1 matches at 8 bases. V was pared by 7 bases and J by 0 bases, with 6 bases of the junction left unmatched. CDR1 is KGHDR and CDR2 is SFDVKD in the germline V gene. This CDR3 has 15 residues. CDR3 region: CATREGTGANYGYTF. The CDR3 region has the DNA TGTGCCACCAGGGAGGGGACAGGAGCTAACTATGGCTACACCTTC.

The J gene is TRBJ2-3, the V gene TRBV11-2; D gene unclear. The CDR3 runs 15 residues. With 1 base removed from V and 0 bases from J, the gap between germline ends came to 8 bases. In germline, CDR1 is SGHAT, CDR2 FQNNGV. CDR3 sequence: CASSLAGYSTDTQYF. The DNA for the CDR3 is TGTGCCAGCAGCTTAGCCGGTTATAGCACAGATACGCAGTATTTT. The whole variable domain, remainder taken from reference TRBV11-2 and TRBJ2-3, is EAGVAQSPRYKIIEKRQSVAFWCNPISGHATLYWYQQILGQGPKLLIQFQNNGVVDDSQLPKDRFSAERLKGVDSTLKIQPAKLEDSAVYLCASSLAGYSTDTQYFGPGTRLTVL.

The chain links TRBV7-9 to TRBJ1-1, with 7 nucleotides matching TRBD1. V trimming: 1 base; J trimming: 1 base; junction bases outside the gene matches: 9. The CDR3 has 17 residues. Germline V gene lookup returns CDR1 SEHNR and CDR2 FQNEAQ (reference sequence). CDR3 nucleotides: TGTGCCAGCAGCTTAGTCCAGACAGGGAGGGGGAACACTGAAGCTTTCTTT. Its translation: CASSLVQTGRGNTEAFF.

The chain couples TRBV12-3 or TRBV12-4 to TRBJ2-3; 7 bases fit TRBD2. This CDR3 contains 16 residues. V was clipped by 2 bases and J by 2 bases; unmatched bases: 7. This CDR3 reads CASSLRGTTTTDTQYF. In DNA, the CDR3 is TGTGCCAGCAGTTTACGGGGGACTACCACCACAGATACGCAGTATTTT.

The chain links TRBV19 to TRBJ2-5, with D tentatively TRBD2 (6 bases). The CDR3 is 13 amino acids. The germline V gene has CDR1 LNHDA and CDR2 SQIVND (reference sequence). Deletions cut 3 bases from V and 7 bases from J, with 12 bases between. The CDR3 bases are TGTGCCAGTAGTATTGGGGACTTGGGGACCCAGTACTTC. This translates into CASSIGDLGTQYF.

The rearrangement links TRBV18 to TRBJ2-1; D not certain. The CDR3 consists of 14 residues. CDR1 and CDR2 (germline): KGHSH, LQKENI. V was shortened by 1 base and J by 5 bases, with 9 bases between the two germline ends. CDR3: CASSPQGSNNEQFF. The DNA for the CDR3 is TGTGCCAGCTCACCACAGGGTTCGAACAATGAGCAGTTCTTC.

CDR3 protein: CASCPMTGLSGELFF. The CDR3 nucleotides are TGTGCCAGCTGCCCTATGACAGGGTTATCCGGGGAGCTGTTTTTT. The chain has TRBV6-2 or TRBV6-3 and TRBJ2-2, with 7 positions matching TRBD1. The CDR3 spans 15 residues. The germline CDR1 and CDR2 sequences are MNHEY and SVGEGT. The V and J ends lost 8 bases and 6 bases, in that order; junction bases with no gene match: 12.

The chain uses TRBV12-3 or TRBV12-4 and TRBJ1-1; D is undetermined. V was clipped by 6 bases and J by 8 bases, with 13 bases between them. This CDR3 spans 12 amino acids. CDR3 region: CASSESLGEAFF. DNA of the CDR3: TGTGCCAGCAGCGAAAGCCTGGGGGAAGCTTTCTTT.

The chain combines TRBV10-2 with TRBJ2-3; D not certain. Looked up from germline, CDR1 is WSHSY and CDR2 is SAAADI. The CDR3 contains 13 residues. V lost 4 bases, J lost 5 bases, and 10 bases lay in between. CDR3 DNA: TGCGCCAGCAGTGCACTGGGCGGAGATACGCAGTATTTT. Its protein is CASSALGGDTQYF.

In its sample, this clonotype was seen once. This chain links TRBV6-2 or TRBV6-3 with TRBJ2-7; TRBD2 matches at 8 bases. Germline values: CDR1 MNHEY, CDR2 SVGEGT. This CDR3 spans 12 amino acids. V dropped 6 bases and J dropped 6; count of bases not matched to a gene: 4. The CDR3 nucleotides read TGTGCCAGCAGGTTCCTAGCGGGCGAGCAGTACTTC. This gives the protein CASRFLAGEQYF.

Only a few counts were recorded for this clonotype. This sequence joins TRBV6-2 or TRBV6-3 and TRBJ2-2, with D tentatively TRBD2 (6 bases). This CDR3 spans 13 amino acids. CDR1 is MNHEY and CDR2 is SVGEGT in the germline V gene. V lost 10 bases, J lost 2 bases, and 11 bases lay in between. CDR3 protein: CATRDFNTGELFF. The CDR3 nucleotides are TGTGCCACCCGGGACTTTAACACCGGGGAGCTGTTTTTT.

This clonotype was found once. V and J are TRBV5-1 and TRBJ1-1; D is ambiguous. Germline loops: CDR1 SGHRS, CDR2 YFSETQ. There are 13 residues in the CDR3. V was pared by 0 bases and J by 6 bases, with 9 bases between. CDR3 sequence reads: CASSLDGAAEAFF. CDR3 coding DNA: TGCGCCAGCAGCTTGGATGGTGCCGCTGAAGCTTTCTTT.

In DNA, the CDR3 is TGTGCCAGCAGCCCTTCCGGGACCTACTACGAGCAGTACTTC. Its protein product is CASSPSGTYYEQYF. The chain links TRBV12-3 or TRBV12-4 to TRBJ2-7, with D possibly being TRBD1 or TRBD2 (5 bases each). The CDR3 is made up of 14 amino acids. V gave up 6 bases and J gave up 3 bases, with 15 bases separating them.

The chain recombines TRBV30 with TRBJ2-5; 10 bases agree with TRBD1. CDR1 is GTSNPN, CDR2 SVGIG, per germline (reference sequence). The CDR3 runs 16 residues. V lost 8 bases, J lost 2 bases, and 14 bases stayed unmatched. In DNA, the CDR3 is TGTGCCCGCGAAACCACCGGGACAGGGGTACAAGAGACCCAGTACTTC. This gives the protein CARETTGTGVQETQYF.

The chain couples TRBV19 to TRBJ1-4; D is unclear. Trimming removed 3 bases at V and 3 bases at J, with 5 bases between. CDR1 is LNHDA and CDR2 is SQIVND in the germline V gene (reference sequence). This CDR3 contains 13 residues. The CDR3 DNA reads TGTGCCAGTAGTATCGGACCTAATGAAAAACTGTTTTTT. It translates to CASSIGPNEKLFF.

This clonotype was seen more than once but under ten times. The chain is built from TRBV7-8 and TRBJ2-1; tentative D call: TRBD2 (5 bases). V lost 8 bases and J lost 1, with 18 bases in between. The CDR3 has 16 residues. Per the germline V gene, CDR1 is SGHVS and CDR2 is FQNEAQ. CDR3 sequence (DNA): TGTGCCAGCTCTGTCCTACCATCGGGGTCCTACAATGAGCAGTTCTTC. It encodes CASSVLPSGSYNEQFF.

V usage is TRBV5-1 and J usage is TRBJ1-2; TRBD1 is a possible D gene (6 bases). CDR1 and CDR2 from the germline V gene are SGHRS and YFSETQ. This CDR3 comprises 19 residues. V was clipped by 4 bases and J by 3 bases, with 28 bases between them. CDR3 DNA sequence: TGCGCCAGCAGCCAAACCCGCAGGGGAGGACGGCAGGAACACTATGGCTACACCTTC. Its protein is CASSQTRRGGRQEHYGYTF.

The chain is built from TRBV9 and TRBJ2-3; no reliable D call. This CDR3 contains 15 residues. Germline V gene sequence: CDR1 SGDLS, CDR2 YYNGEE. V lost 3 bases to trimming and J lost 1 base, with 12 bases between them. Here the CDR3 reads CASSAGRLGTDTQYF. The CDR3 region has the DNA TGTGCCAGCAGCGCTGGACGGCTGGGCACAGATACGCAGTATTTT.

This clonotype was seen just once. The chain is built from TRBV7-9 and TRBJ2-1; D may be TRBD1 or TRBD2 (5 bases each). Germline values: CDR1 SEHNR, CDR2 FQNEAQ (reference sequence). The ends were cut back, 5 bases at V and 8 bases at J, with 19 bases in the middle. The CDR3 is 15 residues long. In nucleotides, the CDR3 is TGTGCCAGCAGCCCAAGGGGAACTAGGACTTATGAGCAGTTCTTC. It encodes CASSPRGTRTYEQFF.

The chain's CDR3 is CAISESGGGGGGYNEQFF. In DNA form, the CDR3 reads TGTGCCATCAGTGAGTCTGGTGGAGGCGGGGGAGGATACAATGAGCAGTTCTTC. V gene TRBV10-3 combines with J gene TRBJ2-1; TRBD2 matches at 7 bases. The ends lost 0 bases at V and 4 bases at J; junction bases unmatched: 12. The germline gives CDR1 ENHRY, CDR2 SYGVKD. This CDR3 has 18 residues.

The V gene is TRBV20-1, the J gene TRBJ1-4; a weak D match, TRBD1 (5 bases). V dropped 2 bases and J dropped 5 bases, with 12 bases sitting between them. CDR3 length equals 14 residues. Germline V gene sequence: CDR1 DFQATT, CDR2 SNEGSKA (reference sequence). The CDR3, as DNA: TGCAGTGCTAGACAAGGGGCCCGGAATGAAAAACTGTTTTTT. Amino acid sequence: CSARQGARNEKLFF.

The chain carries TRBV6-6 and TRBJ2-7; 8 positions match TRBD2. Germline CDR1 is MNHNY and CDR2 is SVGAGI (reference sequence). CDR3 length: 14 amino acids. Unmatched junction bases numbered 6, after V lost 5 bases and J lost 3 bases. As DNA, the CDR3 is TGTGCCAGCAGTCCTACCGGGACTAGCTACGAGCAGTACTTC. The encoded protein is CASSPTGTSYEQYF.

This chain connects TRBV6-5 to TRBJ2-1, with 8 nucleotides matching TRBD1. V shed 6 bases and J 2 bases; nucleotides not matched to a gene: 6. Germline CDR1 MNHEY, CDR2 SVGAGI. CDR3 length: 15 residues. DNA of the CDR3: TGTGCCAGCAGGGGGACAGGACCTACCTACAATGAGCAGTTCTTC. Residues: CASRGTGPTYNEQFF.